These 5 T cell receptor beta chains were sequenced from one sample in a study of blood T cell repertoires in COVID-19. Sequencing was performed with immunoSEQ multiplex PCR; in TCRdb, only in-frame clones are kept and a portion is missing. The sample lists about 410,000 clones; 86% were seen once. The sample was peripheral blood. Receptors were obtained from a woman younger than 45 with active or convalescent COVID-19.

The rearrangement uses TRBV27 and TRBJ1-1, with D uncertain. This CDR3 has 13 amino acids. The V gene's germline CDR1 is MNHEY and CDR2 SMNVEV (reference sequence). Trimming cost V 3 bases and J 6 bases, with 11 bases left between them. The CDR3 nucleotides read TGTGCCAGCAGTTTTTTTCGGGAAGCTGAAGCTTTCTTT. Translated: CASSFFREAEAFF.

In this sample, this clone turned up a few times. The chain uses TRBV11-2 and TRBJ1-2; no clear D. The germline gives CDR1 SGHAT, CDR2 FQNNGV. The CDR3 is made up of 14 amino acids. The V gene lost 5 bases and the J gene lost 4 bases, with 14 bases spanning the gap. The CDR3 nucleotides read TGTGCCAGCAGCCACGGTGAGGGCCTCTATGGCTACACCTTC. This encodes CASSHGEGLYGYTF. The full variable domain, its missing parts supplied by reference TRBV11-2 and TRBJ1-2, is EAGVAQSPRYKIIEKRQSVAFWCNPISGHATLYWYQQILGQGPKLLIQFQNNGVVDDSQLPKDRFSAERLKGVDSTLKIQPAKLEDSAVYLCASSHGEGLYGYTFGSGTRLTVV.

V is TRBV5-6 and J is TRBJ2-7, with unresolved D. Trimming removed 4 bases at V and 3 bases at J, with 8 bases between. Germline lookup yields CDR1 SGHDT and CDR2 YYEEEE. There are 12 residues in the CDR3. CDR3 region: CASSHSGYEQYF. The CDR3 nucleotides are TGTGCCAGCAGCCATTCAGGCTACGAGCAGTACTTC.

A single count supports this clone. The chain uses TRBV5-6 and TRBJ2-5, with 7 bases aligning to TRBD2. Looked up from germline, CDR1 is SGHDT and CDR2 is YYEEEE. The CDR3 has 14 residues. V was clipped by 1 base and J by 3 bases; unmatched bases: 3. This CDR3 is CASSLMGGKETQYF. CDR3 in DNA: TGTGCCAGCAGCTTGATGGGGGGGAAAGAGACCCAGTACTTC.

In DNA, the CDR3 is TGTGCCAGCAGCCTACTAGCGGGTGGACGCACAGATACGCAGTATTTT. It specifies CASSLLAGGRTDTQYF. This sequence joins TRBV5-5 and TRBJ2-3; TRBD2 agrees at 9 bases. The CDR3 contains 16 residues. The germline V gene encodes CDR1 SGHKS and CDR2 YYEKEE (reference sequence). The ends lost 4 bases at V and 1 base at J; junction bases unmatched: 7.